This TCR beta chain comes out of a study of T cells in Graves' hyperthyroidism and ophthalmopathy. The sample holds one count of this clonotype. The CDR3 regions of TCR beta were amplified from RNA transcripts. With the HTBI primer set, the TCR CDR3 went through a first round of RT-PCR. TCRdb independently ran MiXCR on the multiplex PCR reads; one entry per CDR3 protein. The sample has about 210,000 distinct CDR3 sequences; about 17% are singletons. From germline, CDR1 is SGHTA and CDR2 FQGNSA. The CDR3 is 15 amino acids. V lost 0 bases to trimming and J lost 0 bases, with 9 bases between them. Material: blood. The chain recombines TRBV7-2 with TRBJ2-7; possibly TRBD1 or TRBD2 for D (5 bases each). The source is a man aged 40-49 years with Graves' hyperthyroidism. The CDR3 DNA reads TGTGCCAGCAGCTTAGCCATGGGGACCTCCTACGAGCAGTACTTC. Translating gives CASSLAMGTSYEQYF.